These 25 T cell receptor beta chains originate from one sample sequenced in a study of glioma-infiltrating T cells after dendritic cell vaccination. The data were produced by immunoSEQ multiplex PCR, yet TCRdb's version contains in-frame clones alone and is incomplete. The data show about 64,000 clones, with 80% to 85% seen just once and about 10% held by the top ten. Specimen: blood, collected before dendritic cell vaccination. These receptors originate from a human donor with glioblastoma.

The J gene is TRBJ2-2, the V gene TRBV11-2, with 7 positions matching TRBD1. CDR1 and CDR2 (germline): SGHAT, FQNNGV. Trimming took 5 bases from V and 1 from J; bases not matched to a gene: 10. There are 17 residues in the CDR3. CDR3 loop: CASSPRGQVWNTGELFF. DNA of the CDR3: TGTGCCAGCAGCCCCAGAGGACAGGTTTGGAACACCGGGGAGCTGTTTTTT.

This chain connects TRBV5-1 to TRBJ2-7; maybe TRBD1 (6 bases). Trimming took off 0 bases at V and 4 bases at J, with 11 bases between the two ends. This CDR3 has 14 amino acids. Germline CDR1 reads SGHRS; CDR2 reads YFSETQ. The CDR3 bases are TGCGCCAGCAGCTTGGTTGGGGGCGCGTACGAGCAGTACTTC. Amino acid sequence: CASSLVGGAYEQYF.

The chain combines TRBV2 with TRBJ2-3; 8 positions agree with TRBD2. Germline assignment: CDR1 SNHLY and CDR2 FYNNEI. CDR3 length: 14 amino acids. V shed 4 bases, J shed 4 bases, and the junction held 4 bases outside the gene matches. DNA of the CDR3: TGTGCCAGCAGTGGGGCGGGGGGCGCAGATACGCAGTATTTT. It translates to CASSGAGGADTQYF.

This chain connects TRBV9 to TRBJ2-3; a weak D match, TRBD2 (7 bases). Germline CDR1 and CDR2: SGDLS and YYNGEE. This CDR3 is built from 14 residues. The V gene lost 6 bases and the J gene lost 2 bases, with 13 bases spanning the gap. CDR3 coding DNA: TGTGCCAGCAAGGGCGGGGGCCCCACAGATACGCAGTATTTT. Its protein product is CASKGGGPTDTQYF.

The V call is TRBV5-4, the J call TRBJ2-6; 12 bases map to TRBD1. The length of the CDR3 is 20 residues. Germline lookup yields CDR1 SGHNT and CDR2 YYREEE (reference sequence). The ends lost 1 base at V and 3 bases at J; junction bases unmatched: 11. This CDR3 is CASSLPRGQGARFGANVLTF. The CDR3 DNA follows: TGTGCCAGCAGCTTGCCAAGGGGACAGGGGGCGAGGTTTGGGGCCAACGTCCTGACTTTC.

This chain joins TRBV30 and TRBJ2-7; D remains ambiguous. In germline, CDR1 is GTSNPN, CDR2 SVGIG (reference sequence). Trimming shortened V by 0 bases and J by 5 bases, and 11 bases separated the two germline ends. This CDR3 spans 13 amino acids. CDR3 residues: CAWSVELFHEQYF. CDR3 DNA sequence: TGTGCCTGGAGTGTAGAACTTTTCCACGAGCAGTACTTC.

Turning to this clone: One end of the junction fails to match germline, which may point to a read error. The chain recombines TRBV18 with TRBJ2-7, with 7 bases identical to TRBD1. The germline V gene has CDR1 KGHSH and CDR2 LQKENI. This CDR3 is built from 18 residues. CDR3 residues: CASSLTPPTGTLSYERYF. In DNA, the CDR3 is TGTGCCAGCTCGCTCACGCCGCCGACAGGGACGTTATCGTACGAGCGGTACTTC.

CDR3 in amino acids: CASTVGPIYEQYF. The CDR3 region has the DNA TGTGCCAGCACCGTTGGGCCCATCTACGAGCAGTACTTC. The chain couples TRBV2 to TRBJ2-7; D uncertain. Germline CDR1 and CDR2: SNHLY and FYNNEI. Trimming removed 7 bases from V and 3 bases from J, with 13 bases in between. The CDR3 sequence is 13 residues long.

As regards this clone: Germline and junction disagree at one end, which may indicate a read error. The rearrangement links TRBV29-1 to TRBJ1-1; TRBD1 agrees at 7 bases. Germline CDR1 reads SQVTM; CDR2 reads ANQGSEA. The CDR3 contains 14 residues. CDR3 loop: CSAETTGMNTEAFF. The CDR3 DNA reads TGCAGCGCTGAAACGACAGGGATGAACACTGAAGCTTTCTTT. Complete variable domain (other parts from reference TRBV29-1 and TRBJ1-1): SAVISQKPSRDICQRGTSLTIQCQVDSQVTMMFWYRQQPGQSLTLIATANQGSEATYESGFVIDKFPISRPNLTFSTLTVSNMSPEDSSIYLCSAETTGMNTEAFFGQGTRLTVV.

The chain combines TRBV5-1 with TRBJ2-5, with a weak D call TRBD2 (5 bases). Germline CDR1 and CDR2: SGHRS and YFSETQ. V was trimmed by 5 bases and J by 5 bases, leaving 19 bases between them. CDR3 length: 15 residues. CDR3 region: CASSISSSSSETQYF. The CDR3 DNA reads TGCGCCAGCAGTATTTCCTCATCTAGCTCGGAGACCCAGTACTTC.

V usage is TRBV7-2 and J usage is TRBJ2-2; 10 bases match TRBD1. Germline CDR1 is SGHTA and CDR2 is FQGNSA. V was clipped by 3 bases and J by 3 bases; unmatched bases: 1. The CDR3 has 15 residues. DNA of the CDR3: TGTGCCAGCAGCTTGACAGGGGGCGACACCGGGGAGCTGTTTTTT. Encoded protein: CASSLTGGDTGELFF.

The rearrangement links TRBV28 to TRBJ2-1; 7 positions agree with TRBD2. The junction had 8 bases not matched to a gene; V was cut back by 7 bases and J by 5 bases. The CDR3 runs to 14 residues. The germline V gene has CDR1 MDHEN and CDR2 SYDVKM. CDR3 DNA sequence: TGTGCCAGCACCGAATCTAGCGGAAACAATGAGCAGTTCTTC. This codes for CASTESSGNNEQFF.

The chain employs TRBV29-1 and TRBJ2-7; D is possibly TRBD1 (6 bases). Trimming cost V 5 bases and J 1 base, with 9 bases left between them. Looked up from germline, CDR1 is SQVTM and CDR2 is ANQGSEA. This CDR3 spans 12 amino acids. CDR3 sequence: CSVTGTSYEQYF. CDR3 coding DNA: TGCAGCGTTACCGGGACATCCTACGAGCAGTACTTC.

This clone was recorded once. The V call is TRBV28, the J call TRBJ2-3; TRBD2 agrees at 8 bases. Germline CDR1 and CDR2: MDHEN and SYDVKM. The CDR3 runs to 18 residues. J was trimmed by 2 bases and V by 5 bases; bases with no gene match: 15. CDR3 residues: CASSVAGGPIENTDTQYF. In DNA, the CDR3 is TGTGCCAGCAGTGTCGCGGGGGGCCCTATAGAGAACACAGATACGCAGTATTTT.

The chain recombines TRBV19 with TRBJ1-1, with 9 bases fitting TRBD1. CDR1 is LNHDA, CDR2 SQIVND, per germline (reference sequence). The trim removed 10 bases at V and 10 bases at J, leaving 19 bases unmatched. This CDR3 spans 15 amino acids. In DNA, the CDR3 is TGTGCCACCGACAGATTCGCAACAGGGGGCTCCTCAGCTTTCTTT. This encodes CATDRFATGGSSAFF.

This clone was counted a few times. J is TRBJ1-4 and V is TRBV2; perhaps TRBD1 as D (6 bases). The V end lost 5 bases, the J end lost 8 bases, and 9 bases lay between the germline ends. This CDR3 is 12 amino acids long. Germline V gene data show CDR1 as SNHLY and CDR2 as FYNNEI. CDR3 loop: CASSRTDEKLFF. For the CDR3, the DNA is TGTGCCAGCAGTCGGACAGACGAAAAACTGTTTTTT. The whole variable domain, filled in from reference TRBV2 and TRBJ1-4, reads EPEVTQTPSHQVTQMGQEVILRCVPISNHLYFYWYRQILGQKVEFLVSFYNNEISEKSEIFDDQFSVERPDGSNFTLKIRSTKLEDSAMYFCASSRTDEKLFFGSGTQLSVL.

The V call is TRBV27, the J call TRBJ2-3; 7 nucleotides match TRBD1. CDR1 is MNHEY, CDR2 SMNVEV, per germline (reference sequence). CDR3 size: 16 residues. V shed 2 bases and J 2 bases; nucleotides not matched to a gene: 7. The DNA for the CDR3 is TGTGCCAGCAGTTTAACAGGGGCATCTGTCACAGATACGCAGTATTTT. Encoded protein: CASSLTGASVTDTQYF.

This sequence joins TRBV27 and TRBJ2-7, with a weak D call TRBD1 (6 bases). The germline gives CDR1 MNHEY, CDR2 SMNVEV (reference sequence). This CDR3 region has 16 residues. V dropped 5 bases and J dropped 3 bases, with 20 bases sitting between them. Written as DNA, the CDR3 is TGTGCCAGCAGTCCCCAAGGTCTGGGGGCGATCTACGAGCAGTACTTC. Translating gives CASSPQGLGAIYEQYF.

V gene TRBV10-1 combines with J gene TRBJ2-3, with TRBD2 as a possible D gene (5 bases). The germline CDR1 and CDR2 sequences are WNHNN and SYGVQD (reference sequence). The germline V and J ends were trimmed by 2 bases and 3 bases, with 6 bases remaining between them. This CDR3 comprises 13 residues. The CDR3 here is CASSEGLTDTQYF. The CDR3 DNA reads as TGCGCCAGCAGTGAGGGACTGACAGATACGCAGTATTTT.

The chain employs TRBV28 and TRBJ1-5; possible D gene TRBD1, 5 bases. This CDR3 region has 17 residues. The V and J ends lost 7 bases and 0 bases respectively, with 19 bases between them. Germline V lookup: CDR1 MDHEN, CDR2 SYDVKM. This CDR3 reads CASIGVGGGYSNQPQHF. DNA of the CDR3: TGTGCCAGCATCGGTGTGGGGGGGGGTTATAGCAATCAGCCCCAGCATTTT.

This clone appeared a few times. The genes are TRBV28 and TRBJ1-5; 9 bases line up with TRBD1. The CDR3 loop spans 15 amino acids. J was trimmed by 2 bases and V by 10 bases; bases with no gene match: 9. CDR1 and CDR2 (germline): MDHEN, SYDVKM. The CDR3 spells CATQGQGWGNQPQHF. The CDR3 DNA sequence: TGTGCCACCCAGGGACAGGGATGGGGCAATCAGCCCCAGCATTTT.

This clone is a singleton in its sample. This chain links TRBV29-1 with TRBJ2-7; 10 bases fit TRBD1. CDR1 and CDR2 (germline): SQVTM, ANQGSEA. There are 16 residues in the CDR3. V lost 1 base to trimming and J lost 4 bases; unmatched junction nucleotides: 10. CDR3 residues: CSVEGGLPDRGYEQYF. The CDR3 DNA is TGCAGCGTTGAAGGGGGGCTACCGGACAGGGGGTACGAGCAGTACTTC.

The rearrangement joins TRBV5-1 to TRBJ1-6; 9 nucleotides agree with TRBD1. CDR1 is SGHRS and CDR2 is YFSETQ in the germline V gene. Trimming cost V 4 bases and J 3 bases; bases outside gene matches: 5. The CDR3 has 16 residues. This chain's CDR3 is CASSQGQGLYNSPLHF. CDR3 nucleotide sequence: TGCGCCAGCAGCCAGGGACAGGGCCTCTATAATTCACCCCTCCACTTT. The whole variable domain, filled in from reference TRBV5-1 and TRBJ1-6, reads KAGVTQTPRYLIKTRGQQVTLSCSPISGHRSVSWYQQTPGQGLQFLFEYFSETQRNKGNFPGRFSGRQFSNSRSEMNVSTLELGDSALYLCASSQGQGLYNSPLHFGNGTRLTVT.

The V and J genes are TRBV29-1 and TRBJ2-1, with 9 bases fitting TRBD1. Germline CDR1 is SQVTM and CDR2 is ANQGSEA. The length of the CDR3 is 14 residues. V lost 7 bases to trimming and J lost 4 bases; unmatched junction nucleotides: 8. Here the CDR3 reads CSGIPDRGYNEQFF. CDR3 nucleotides: TGCAGCGGGATTCCGGACAGGGGTTACAATGAGCAGTTCTTC.

The rearrangement joins TRBV7-2 to TRBJ1-1; 7 positions agree with TRBD1. The germline gives CDR1 SGHTA, CDR2 FQGNSA. V gave up 4 bases and J gave up 4 bases; unmatched junction bases: 9. The length of the CDR3 is 15 residues. CDR3 in amino acids: CASSSRQGSGTEAFF. The CDR3 region has the DNA TGTGCCAGCAGCTCGCGACAGGGTAGCGGCACTGAAGCTTTCTTT.